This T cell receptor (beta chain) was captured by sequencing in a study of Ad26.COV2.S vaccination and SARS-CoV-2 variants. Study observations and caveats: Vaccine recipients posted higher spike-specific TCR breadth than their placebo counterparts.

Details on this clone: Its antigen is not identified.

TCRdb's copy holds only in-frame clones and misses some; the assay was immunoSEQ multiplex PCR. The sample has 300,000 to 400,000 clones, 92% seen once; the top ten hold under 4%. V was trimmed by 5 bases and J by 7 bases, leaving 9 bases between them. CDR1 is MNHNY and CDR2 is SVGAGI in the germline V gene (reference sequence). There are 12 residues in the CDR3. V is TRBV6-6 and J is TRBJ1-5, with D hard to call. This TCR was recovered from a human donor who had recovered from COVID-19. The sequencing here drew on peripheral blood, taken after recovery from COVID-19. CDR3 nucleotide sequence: TGTGCCAGCAGTAGAGAGTCCCAGCCCCAGCATTTT. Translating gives CASSRESQPQHF.